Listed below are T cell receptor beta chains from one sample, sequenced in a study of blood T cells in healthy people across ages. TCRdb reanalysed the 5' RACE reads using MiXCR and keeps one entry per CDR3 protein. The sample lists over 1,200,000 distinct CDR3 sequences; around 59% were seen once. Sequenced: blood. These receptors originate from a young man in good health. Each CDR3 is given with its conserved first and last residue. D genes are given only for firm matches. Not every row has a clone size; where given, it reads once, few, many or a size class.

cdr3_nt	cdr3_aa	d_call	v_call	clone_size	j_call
TGTGCCAGCAAACCAAGCGGGGGGGAGGACGGGGAGCTGTTTTTT	CASKPSGGEDGELFF	TRBD2	TRBV12-3/TRBV12-4	-	TRBJ2-2
TGCGCCAGCAGCTTTTCCGAGACAGGGGGCTACAATGAGCAGTTCTTC	CASSFSETGGYNEQFF	TRBD1	TRBV5-1	few	TRBJ2-1
TGCAGTGCTAGAGATGCTCCGGCAGGGCCCCTTGGCTACACCTTC	CSARDAPAGPLGYTF	-	TRBV20-1	-	TRBJ1-2
TGTGCCAGCTCCGGGACTAGCGGGTTTAACAATGAGCAGTTCTTC	CASSGTSGFNNEQFF	TRBD2	TRBV9	-	TRBJ2-1
TGTGCCAGCAGCGTAGATAGGCAGAACCCTGTCTACGAGCAGTACTTC	CASSVDRQNPVYEQYF	-	TRBV9	-	TRBJ2-7
TGTGCCAGCAGTTACGCGACAGGGGTCTACAATGAGCAGTTCTTC	CASSYATGVYNEQFF	TRBD1	TRBV6-6	-	TRBJ2-1
TGTGCCAGCAGTGATCCGGGACGCGGGACTAGCGGCTACGAGCAGTACTTC	CASSDPGRGTSGYEQYF	TRBD2	TRBV2	-	TRBJ2-7
TGTGCCAGCGGGTGGACTAGCGGGCCCTACAATGAGCAGTTCTTC	CASGWTSGPYNEQFF	TRBD2	TRBV27	-	TRBJ2-1
TGTGCCTGGAGTGTTCCCGGCCTGAACACTGAAGCTTTCTTT	CAWSVPGLNTEAFF	-	TRBV30	-	TRBJ1-1
TGCGCCAGCAGCCAAGAAGTCAGCGGGGGGCCCATCGGGGAGCTGTTTTTT	CASSQEVSGGPIGELFF	TRBD2	TRBV4-3	-	TRBJ2-2